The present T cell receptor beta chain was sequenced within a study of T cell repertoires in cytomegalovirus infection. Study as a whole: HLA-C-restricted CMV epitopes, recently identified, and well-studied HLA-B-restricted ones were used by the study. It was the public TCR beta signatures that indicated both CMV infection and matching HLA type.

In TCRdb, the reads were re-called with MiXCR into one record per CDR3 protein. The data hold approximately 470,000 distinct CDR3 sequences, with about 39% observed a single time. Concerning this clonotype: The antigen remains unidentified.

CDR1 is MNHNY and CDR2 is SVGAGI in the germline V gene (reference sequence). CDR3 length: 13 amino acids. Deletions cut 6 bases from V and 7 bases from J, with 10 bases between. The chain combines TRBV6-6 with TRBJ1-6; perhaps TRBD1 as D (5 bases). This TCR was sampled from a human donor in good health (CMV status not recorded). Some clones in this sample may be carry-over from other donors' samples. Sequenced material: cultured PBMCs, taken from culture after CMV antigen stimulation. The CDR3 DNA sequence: TGTGCCAGCAGGACAGCTATAAATTCACCCCTCCACTTT. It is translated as CASRTAINSPLHF.